This T cell receptor beta chain came from a study of T cells in Graves' hyperthyroidism and ophthalmopathy. The CDR3 has 12 amino acids. V gave up 8 bases and J gave up 5 bases; unmatched junction bases: 1. CDR1 is SNHLY, CDR2 FYNNEI, per germline. This clonotype was counted many times. There were TCR beta CDR3 regions amplified from RNA transcripts. A set of HTBI primers served as the primers for a first-round RT-PCR of the TCR CDR3. A single record per CDR3 protein comes from TCRdb applying MiXCR to the multiplex PCR reads. The sample includes about 380,000 distinct CDR3 sequences, roughly 14% of them seen just once.

The sequence was collected from a man aged 30 to 39 with Graves' hyperthyroidism that later progressed to Graves' ophthalmopathy. This chain uses TRBV2 with TRBJ2-5; 11 bases match TRBD1. Sequenced: blood. CDR3 sequence: CASRDRGETQYF. CDR3 bases: TGTGCCAGCCGGGACAGGGGGGAGACCCAGTACTTC.